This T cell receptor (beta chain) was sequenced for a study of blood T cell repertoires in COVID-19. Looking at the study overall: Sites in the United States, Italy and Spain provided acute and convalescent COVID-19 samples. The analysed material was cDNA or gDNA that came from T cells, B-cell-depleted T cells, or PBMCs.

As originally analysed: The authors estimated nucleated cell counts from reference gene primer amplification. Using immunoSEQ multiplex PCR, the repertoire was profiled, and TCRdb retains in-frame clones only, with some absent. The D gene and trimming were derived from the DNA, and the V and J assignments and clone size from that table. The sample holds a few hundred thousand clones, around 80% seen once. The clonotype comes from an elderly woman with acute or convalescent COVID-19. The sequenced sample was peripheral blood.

CDR3 amino acids: CATSDFGAGATGELFF. In DNA form, the CDR3 reads TGTGCCACCAGTGATTTCGGAGCGGGGGCAACCGGGGAGCTGTTTTTT. The chain employs TRBV24-1 and TRBJ2-2, with 8 nucleotides matching TRBD2. This CDR3 spans 16 amino acids. Germline trimming cut 1 base from V and 5 bases from J; bases unmatched to any gene: 5. Germline V gene data show CDR1 as KGHDR and CDR2 as SFDVKD.